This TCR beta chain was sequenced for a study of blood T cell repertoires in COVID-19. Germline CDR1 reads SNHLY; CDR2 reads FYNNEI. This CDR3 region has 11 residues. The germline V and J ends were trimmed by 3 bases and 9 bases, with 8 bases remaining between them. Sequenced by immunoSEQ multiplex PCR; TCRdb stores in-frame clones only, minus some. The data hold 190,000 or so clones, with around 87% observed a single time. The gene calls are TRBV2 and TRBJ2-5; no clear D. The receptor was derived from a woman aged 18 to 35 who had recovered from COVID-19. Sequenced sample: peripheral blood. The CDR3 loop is CASSDSQSQYF. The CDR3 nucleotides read TGTGCCAGCAGTGATAGCCAATCCCAGTACTTC.